This T cell receptor beta chain was obtained from a study of cytomegalovirus exposure and HLA in healthy donors. Findings and caveats of the study: Common viral pathogens were later found to be apparently linked to several of the most significant clusters. The productive fraction for most TCR beta V segments was about 90% or about 30% in an earlier analysis.

Sampled while nominally healthy, donors likely had unrecorded immune exposures. The table lists this clone with a few counts. Its antigen is still unknown. The PCR had 60 Vbeta and 13 Jbeta primers. The assay was immunoSEQ multiplex PCR, and TCRdb's table has in-frame clones only and misses some. The table records 180,000 or so clones, more than 70% of them present only once. V was clipped by 5 bases and J by 3 bases; unmatched bases: 10. This CDR3 contains 16 residues. In germline, CDR1 is LGHNA, CDR2 YNFKEQ. The rearrangement joins TRBV4-2 to TRBJ1-3; the match to TRBD1 covers 7 bases. The sequence derives from a girl aged 5-17 years in good health and CMV-seropositive. Sequenced: PBMCs. The chain's CDR3 is CASSLEDRVYGNTIYF. For the CDR3, the DNA is TGTGCCAGCAGCTTGGAAGACAGGGTCTATGGAAACACCATATATTTT.